These T cell receptor beta chains were read from a single sample in a study of T-cell reconstitution after alpha-beta-depleted transplantation in children. MiXCR was run by TCRdb on the PCR reads, yielding one entry per CDR3 protein. The data show 200,000 to 250,000 distinct CDR3 sequences, with just under 8.5% seen just once and approximately 6% held by the top ten. The sequenced sample was PBMCs, mostly from graft donor cells, obtained 180 days after TCRalphabeta/CD19-depleted stem cell transplant. The receptors derive from a male patient under 18 who had a stem cell transplant for acute lymphoblastic leukemia, so the T cells may come from the graft donor. Each CDR3 is given with its conserved first and last residue. Each record gives: V gene, CDR3 protein.

v_gene: TRBV5-1
CDR3aa: CASSLVSVRKDYGYTF

v_gene: TRBV20-1
CDR3aa: CSARQAGNTIYF

v_gene: TRBV5-6
CDR3aa: CASSDLAKNIQYF

v_gene: TRBV5-4
CDR3aa: CASSPTAGGEAQNEQFF

v_gene: TRBV20-1
CDR3aa: CSARRRGSTDTQYF

v_gene: TRBV28
CDR3aa: CASSFRGISSYNEQFF

v_gene: TRBV10-2
CDR3aa: CASGRSSGGGGELFF

v_gene: TRBV7-9
CDR3aa: CASSERNSGANVLTF

v_gene: TRBV29-1
CDR3aa: CSVTLGRAQETQYF

v_gene: TRBV19
CDR3aa: CASSMIRGRVNNSPLHF

v_gene: TRBV27
CDR3aa: CASSSGATVAGGTQYF

v_gene: TRBV27
CDR3aa: CASSLSLTDRNTEAFF

v_gene: TRBV7-8
CDR3aa: CASSLLISGANYEQYF

v_gene: TRBV20-1
CDR3aa: CSARDREAYNEQFF

v_gene: TRBV27
CDR3aa: CASSLQSRDRGHPDTQYF

v_gene: TRBV15
CDR3aa: CATRGSGYGHGYTF

v_gene: TRBV7-2
CDR3aa: CASSFQAGAYEQYF